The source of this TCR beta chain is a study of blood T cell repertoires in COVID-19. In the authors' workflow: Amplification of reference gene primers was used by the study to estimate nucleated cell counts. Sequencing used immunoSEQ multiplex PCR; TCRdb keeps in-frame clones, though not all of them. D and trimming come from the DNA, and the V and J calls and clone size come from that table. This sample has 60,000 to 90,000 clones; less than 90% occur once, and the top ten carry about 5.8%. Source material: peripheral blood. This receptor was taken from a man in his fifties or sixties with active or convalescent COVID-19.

The CDR3 sequence is CASSIKGQGASRYGYTF. In DNA form, the CDR3 reads TGTGCCAGCAGCATAAAGGGACAGGGGGCGTCTAGGTATGGCTACACCTTC. V usage is TRBV7-2 and J usage is TRBJ1-2; 12 bases are shared with TRBD1. Trimming cost V 5 bases and J 5 bases; bases outside gene matches: 12. This CDR3 is 17 amino acids long. Germline V gene data show CDR1 as SGHTA and CDR2 as FQGNSA.